These T cell receptor beta chains were read from a single sample in a study of T-cell memory formation after mild COVID-19. TCRdb called the 5' RACE reads again in MiXCR, with one record for every CDR3 protein. The sample holds 390,000 or so distinct CDR3 sequences, about 16% seen once. The sequenced sample was PBMCs or a T cell subset sorted from them (not recorded which). Receptor source: a man aged 18 to 29 who had mild COVID-19 (a few samples of this study predate the infection). Cell type and time point are not known. Both conserved end residues are part of each CDR3. Fields, in order: D gene, V gene, clone size, J gene, CDR3 DNA, CDR3 protein. D genes are given only for firm matches. Some rows have no size entry. The others give once, few or many, or a class for an expanded clone.

.	TRBV20-1	few	TRBJ1-1	TGCAGTGCCACTGGACTCCGAGGATCGGGCACTGAAGCTTTCTTT	CSATGLRGSGTEAFF
.	TRBV6-5	.	TRBJ1-1	TGTGCCAGCAGTTACCTACAGCGATACACTGAAGCTTTCTTT	CASSYLQRYTEAFF
TRBD1	TRBV2	.	TRBJ1-2	TGTGCCAGCAAGGGACAGGGGGCTGTAAAAGGCTACACCTTC	CASKGQGAVKGYTF
.	TRBV4-1	few	TRBJ1-1	TGCGCCAGCAGCCAAGAGGAGGGCCTGAACACTGAAGCTTTCTTT	CASSQEEGLNTEAFF
.	TRBV15	few	TRBJ1-2	TGTGCCACCAGCAGAGATCGGGGCAGGGGTTATGGCTACACCTTC	CATSRDRGRGYGYTF
.	TRBV20-1	few	TRBJ2-5	TGCAGTGCTAGAGATGAGCCGGGGAAAGACCAAGAGACCCAGTACTTC	CSARDEPGKDQETQYF
.	TRBV12-3/TRBV12-4	many	TRBJ1-5	TGTGCCAGCAGTAATAGCAATCAGCCCCAGCATTTT	CASSNSNQPQHF
TRBD2	TRBV19	.	TRBJ2-3	TGTGCCAGCGGGAGGTACACAGATACGCAGTATTTT	CASGRYTDTQYF
TRBD1	TRBV6-2/TRBV6-3	.	TRBJ2-5	TGTGCCAGCAGATCGGGACAGCAAGAGACCCAGTACTTC	CASRSGQQETQYF
.	TRBV15	many	TRBJ2-5	TGTGCCACCAGGGGGGTTTGGTCGAACCAAGAGACCCAGTACTTC	CATRGVWSNQETQYF
TRBD1	TRBV5-1	many	TRBJ2-3	TGCGCCAGCAGCGGACAGGGGGGCACAGATACGCAGTATTTT	CASSGQGGTDTQYF
TRBD1	TRBV6-5	.	TRBJ1-1	TGTGCCAGCAGATCTCGGACAGGGGGAGTATGGGCTGAAGCTTTCTTT	CASRSRTGGVWAEAFF
.	TRBV20-1	.	TRBJ2-3	TGCAGTGCTGAGCCGGGAATCGGCACAGATACGCAGTATTTT	CSAEPGIGTDTQYF
.	TRBV19	few	TRBJ2-3	TGTGCCAGTAGAGGGACCCTTTTCGCTCGCATGAATACGCAGTATTTT	CASRGTLFARMNTQYF
.	TRBV7-2	many	TRBJ2-3	TGTGCCAGCAGCTTAGAGGTGGGACGGAATACGCAGTATTTT	CASSLEVGRNTQYF
.	TRBV6-2/TRBV6-3	.	TRBJ2-5	TGTGCCAGCAGCCACCCGGGGCTCGCGGAGACCCAGTACTTC	CASSHPGLAETQYF
.	TRBV7-9	few	TRBJ2-5	TGTGCCAGCAGCGTGACAGGACAACAAGAGACCCAGTACTTC	CASSVTGQQETQYF
.	TRBV28	few	TRBJ1-1	TGTGCCAGCAGTTTATACCAGGAGAACACTGAAGCTTTCTTT	CASSLYQENTEAFF
.	TRBV6-5	few	TRBJ1-1	TGTGCCAGCAGTTACCTTCGGACGGGGAACACTGAAGCTTTCTTT	CASSYLRTGNTEAFF
TRBD2	TRBV6-2/TRBV6-3	few	TRBJ2-1	TGTGCCAGCAGCTCGCGTCTAGCGGCCTCCTACAATGAGCAGTTCTTC	CASSSRLAASYNEQFF
.	TRBV19	.	TRBJ1-1	TGTGCCAGTAGTATTTCGTCCCGACGGATGAACACTGAAGCTTTCTTT	CASSISSRRMNTEAFF
.	TRBV7-2	few	TRBJ1-1	TGTGCCAGCAGCCCCAGTCGGGGGCAAGAAGCTTTCTTT	CASSPSRGQEAFF
.	TRBV6-2/TRBV6-3	.	TRBJ2-2	TGTGCCAGCAAAATAACAGGGTATACCTGGGAGCTGTTTTTT	CASKITGYTWELFF
.	TRBV7-3	few	TRBJ1-1	TGTGCCAGCAGCCGACTGGCAGGGCGAAACACTGAAGCTTTCTTT	CASSRLAGRNTEAFF
.	TRBV19	.	TRBJ1-5	TGTGCCACCTCCTGGGGGCAGCGGCAGCCCCAGCATTTT	CATSWGQRQPQHF
.	TRBV6-6	.	TRBJ2-1	TGTGCCAGCAGTTTCTCGGACGGTTACAATGAGCAGTTCTTC	CASSFSDGYNEQFF
TRBD1	TRBV11-2	.	TRBJ2-1	TGTGCCAGCAGCTATCGTACAGGGGTCAGTGAGCAGTTCTTC	CASSYRTGVSEQFF
.	TRBV2	.	TRBJ2-7	TGTGCCAGCGCTCGGACCGATCTAAGAGGGCAGTACTTC	CASARTDLRGQYF
.	TRBV29-1	.	TRBJ1-3	TGCAGCTGCCCCAAGGGAGGAGGCGGAAACACCATATATTTT	CSCPKGGGGNTIYF
.	TRBV5-1	many	TRBJ2-2	TGCGCCAGCAGCTTTTCGGGGCCTAACACCGGGGAGCTGTTTTTT	CASSFSGPNTGELFF
TRBD1	TRBV5-1	.	TRBJ1-6	TGCGCCAGCAGCTTGCAAACAGGGGCTAATTCACCCCTCCACTTT	CASSLQTGANSPLHF
TRBD1	TRBV3-1	few	TRBJ2-7	TGTGCCAGCAGCCAAGAACGGACAGGCCGCTGGGAGCAGTACTTC	CASSQERTGRWEQYF
.	TRBV10-1	.	TRBJ2-7	TGCGCCAGCAGTGAGACGGACAGCTCCTACGAGCAGTACTTC	CASSETDSSYEQYF